This T cell receptor (beta chain) was identified in a study of T cell responses to AZD1222 COVID-19 vaccine. The assay was immunoSEQ multiplex PCR, and TCRdb's table has in-frame clones only and misses some. Among some 130,000 clones listed, 75% to 90% were seen once. V lost 3 bases and J 1 base, leaving 12 bases between the germline ends. The CDR3 covers 15 residues. Germline CDR1 LGHDT, CDR2 YNNKEL (reference sequence). This material consisted of peripheral blood, taken on day 0 of AZD1222 vaccination. The source is an adult in good health. The chain carries TRBV3-1 (or the pseudogene TRBV3-2) and TRBJ1-1, with D unclear. In DNA form, the CDR3 reads TGTGCCAGCAGCCATCCCCCGGCGGGGAACACTGAAGCTTTCTTT. This gives the protein CASSHPPAGNTEAFF.